The clone carrying this T cell receptor (beta chain) was seen just once. J gave up 3 bases and V 5 bases, and 2 bases lay outside the gene matches. The CDR3 length is 13 residues. The germline V gene has CDR1 KGHSH and CDR2 LQKENI. This sample was taken from a study of blood T cell repertoires in COVID-19. For the study at large: COVID-19 samples from acute and convalescent phases originated in the United States, Italy and Spain. From T cells, B-cell-depleted T cells, or PBMCs came the material, which was cDNA or gDNA.

Authors' methods: Estimation of nucleated cell counts was performed using reference gene primer amplification. The data were produced by immunoSEQ multiplex PCR, yet TCRdb's version contains in-frame clones alone and is incomplete. V, J and clone size were drawn from that table, and D and trimming were deduced from the DNA. The table includes 140,000 to 150,000 clones, approximately 81% detected once. Sequencing was done on a sample of peripheral blood. The sequence came from a human donor in a cohort sampled during active COVID-19. V gene TRBV18 combines with J gene TRBJ2-7; TRBD1 aligns across 9 bases. This CDR3 reads CASSMGQGYEQYF. The CDR3 coding sequence is TGTGCCAGCTCAATGGGACAGGGCTACGAGCAGTACTTC.